Below are 26 T cell receptor beta chains sequenced from a single sample in a study of blood T cell repertoires in COVID-19. The assay was immunoSEQ multiplex PCR, and TCRdb's table has in-frame clones only and misses some. The data show approximately 440,000 clones, about 92% seen once. The source material was PBMCs or T cells enriched from blood (not recorded which). The receptors stem from a man between 18 and 35 years old who had recovered from COVID-19.

This chain uses TRBV18 with TRBJ2-6, with D maybe TRBD1 (6 bases). This CDR3 contains 18 residues. Germline lookup yields CDR1 KGHSH and CDR2 LQKENI. V lost 8 bases, J lost 2 bases, and 22 bases lay in between. CDR3 DNA: TGTGCCAGCCCCGCCGACCGGACAGACAGGACTGGGGCCAACGTCCTGACTTTC. It encodes CASPADRTDRTGANVLTF.

The genes are TRBV6-5 and TRBJ1-6, with TRBD1 matching 7 bases. Unmatched junction bases numbered 10, after V lost 6 bases and J lost 8 bases. CDR3 size: 15 residues. The germline CDR1 and CDR2 sequences are MNHEY and SVGAGI. This CDR3 is CASRSGGTVYSPLHF. The CDR3 DNA follows: TGTGCCAGCAGGTCAGGGGGAACGGTCTATTCACCCCTCCACTTT.

The chain joins TRBV27 to TRBJ1-1; D ambiguous. The CDR3 totals 14 residues. Germline V gene data show CDR1 as MNHEY and CDR2 as SMNVEV (reference sequence). V lost 3 bases, J lost 0 bases, and 8 bases lay in between. CDR3 bases: TGTGCCAGCAGTTTTTCAGGATTGAACACTGAAGCTTTCTTT. Translation gives CASSFSGLNTEAFF.

The chain uses TRBV5-1 and TRBJ2-1, with 11 bases that match TRBD2. The V gene's germline CDR1 is SGHRS and CDR2 YFSETQ. This CDR3 is 17 amino acids long. J lost 6 bases, V lost 0 bases, and 8 bases had no gene match. The CDR3 bases are TGCGCCAGCAGCTTGGGGGGGACTAGCGGTAGTGTCAATGAGCAGTTCTTC. It codes for CASSLGGTSGSVNEQFF.

The chain has TRBV12-3 or TRBV12-4 and TRBJ1-2; D uncertain. The V end was cut by 3 bases, the J end by 13 bases, with 12 bases between. The CDR3 runs to 11 residues. As DNA, the CDR3 is TGTGCCAGCAGTTTGGGCCTTCTACCCACCTTC. The encoded protein is CASSLGLLPTF.

About this clone: Within the sample, other DNA sequences also encode this same CDR3. This chain connects TRBV12-3 or TRBV12-4 to TRBJ1-6; D gene uncertain. V lost 1 base, J lost 9 bases, and 4 bases lay in between. The CDR3 covers 12 residues. CDR3 DNA sequence: TGTGCCAGCAGTTTAGGGAGTTCACCCCTCCACTTT. It yields the protein CASSLGSSPLHF.

There are a few counts of this clone. The CDR3 sequence: CASSNPSGGPTDTQYF. The CDR3 DNA follows: TGTGCCAGCAGTAACCCTAGCGGGGGGCCCACAGATACGCAGTATTTT. The chain carries TRBV6-2 or TRBV6-3 and TRBJ2-3; 11 bases map to TRBD2. Unmatched junction bases numbered 6, after V lost 5 bases and J lost 2 bases. Germline CDR1 is MNHEY and CDR2 is SVGEGT. CDR3 size: 16 residues.

V is TRBV19 and J is TRBJ1-4, with D possibly matching TRBD1 (5 bases). The CDR3 has 16 amino acids. V was trimmed by 5 bases and J by 2 bases, leaving 15 bases between them. Germline CDR1 reads LNHDA; CDR2 reads SQIVND (reference sequence). The CDR3 region is CASSVPKQGTNEKLFF. The CDR3 DNA sequence: TGTGCCAGTAGTGTCCCCAAGCAGGGCACTAATGAAAAACTGTTTTTT.

The chain couples TRBV7-2 to TRBJ1-1; TRBD1 might be the D (5 bases). V shed 8 bases and J shed 0 bases, with 19 bases lying between them. The CDR3 covers 16 residues. CDR1 and CDR2 from the germline V gene are SGHTA and FQGNSA. CDR3 protein: CASPWGDLGVNTEAFF. CDR3 DNA: TGTGCCAGCCCTTGGGGGGACCTTGGGGTGAACACTGAAGCTTTCTTT.

The rearrangement uses TRBV9 and TRBJ1-2, with a tentative D call TRBD1 (5 bases). CDR3 length equals 16 residues. V lost 1 base and J lost 3, with 16 bases in between. Per germline, CDR1 SGDLS and CDR2 YYNGEE. Here the CDR3 DNA reads TGTGCCAGCAGCGTATGGGACGCGGGATTTGACTATGGCTACACCTTC. As protein: CASSVWDAGFDYGYTF.

The rearrangement joins TRBV16 to TRBJ1-2, with 7 bases fitting TRBD1. V lost 2 bases and J lost 7; bases outside the gene matches: 4. The CDR3 runs 13 residues. Germline V lookup: CDR1 KGHSY, CDR2 FQNENV. CDR3 coding DNA: TGTGCCAGCAGCCAAATCAGGGGGACTGGCTACACCTTC. Translated, it gives CASSQIRGTGYTF.

The chain recombines TRBV28 with TRBJ2-7; 7 bases match TRBD1. The length of the CDR3 is 15 residues. CDR1 MDHEN and CDR2 SYDVKM come from the germline V gene. J was trimmed by 0 bases and V by 5 bases; bases with no gene match: 7. This CDR3 is CASSPGRGISYEQYF. The CDR3 DNA sequence: TGTGCCAGCAGTCCGGGCAGGGGGATCTCCTACGAGCAGTACTTC.

The rearrangement uses TRBV9 and TRBJ2-5; D may be TRBD1 (6 bases). V was clipped by 3 bases and J by 1 base, with 10 bases between them. CDR1 is SGDLS and CDR2 is YYNGEE in the germline V gene. The CDR3 loop spans 14 amino acids. CDR3 loop: CASSATGTQETQYF. The CDR3, as DNA: TGTGCCAGCAGCGCTACAGGGACCCAAGAGACCCAGTACTTC.

The V call is TRBV3-1 (or the pseudogene TRBV3-2), the J call TRBJ2-3, with 8 bases matching TRBD2. The CDR3 has 15 amino acids. Germline V lookup: CDR1 LGHDT, CDR2 YNNKEL (reference sequence). Unmatched junction bases numbered 2, after V lost 1 base and J lost 2 bases. CDR3 residues: CASSQVAGYTDTQYF. In DNA, the CDR3 is TGTGCCAGCAGCCAAGTAGCGGGGTACACAGATACGCAGTATTTT.

The chain is built from TRBV19 and TRBJ2-7; tentatively, D is TRBD1 (5 bases). The length of the CDR3 is 15 residues. V lost 1 base to trimming and J lost 1 base, with 11 bases between them. Germline CDR1 is LNHDA and CDR2 is SQIVND (reference sequence). CDR3 DNA: TGTGCCAGTAGTATAGGTCAGGGTATTTCCTACGAGCAGTACTTC. Residues: CASSIGQGISYEQYF.

The chain joins TRBV12-3 or TRBV12-4 to TRBJ2-2, with D tentatively TRBD2 (6 bases). The CDR3 runs to 13 residues. V lost 6 bases and J 7 bases, leaving 12 bases between the germline ends. CDR3 sequence: CASRPGGSGELFF. As DNA, the CDR3 is TGTGCCAGCAGGCCTGGGGGGAGCGGGGAGCTGTTTTTT.

This chain uses TRBV18 with TRBJ2-7; TRBD2 might be the D (6 bases). V lost 2 bases to trimming and J lost 1 base, with 12 bases between them. Per germline, CDR1 KGHSH and CDR2 LQKENI. The CDR3 has 15 residues. The CDR3 protein is CASSPAGTVSYEQYF. CDR3 DNA sequence: TGTGCCAGCTCACCAGCCGGGACTGTTTCCTACGAGCAGTACTTC.

This clone was detected only once. The chain uses TRBV5-4 and TRBJ2-1; 7 bases agree with TRBD2. The CDR3 has 20 residues. Germline V lookup: CDR1 SGHNT, CDR2 YYREEE (reference sequence). V lost 0 bases to trimming and J lost 6 bases; unmatched junction nucleotides: 21. In nucleotides, the CDR3 is TGTGCCAGCAGCTTGGCGAACATCGATAGGACTAGTCCGCAGTCCAATGAGCAGTTCTTC. This encodes CASSLANIDRTSPQSNEQFF. The full variable domain, its missing parts supplied by reference TRBV5-4 and TRBJ2-1, is ETGVTQSPTHLIKTRGQQVTLRCSSQSGHNTVSWYQQALGQGPQFIFQYYREEENGRGNFPPRFSGLQFPNYSSELNVNALELDDSALYLCASSLANIDRTSPQSNEQFFGPGTRLTVL.

The chain carries TRBV24-1 and TRBJ1-3, with D possibly TRBD1 on 5 matching bases. The CDR3 runs 14 residues. With 4 bases removed from V and 2 bases from J, the gap between germline ends came to 8 bases. Germline values: CDR1 KGHDR, CDR2 SFDVKD. The CDR3 region has the DNA TGTGCCACCAGTGAAACAGGTACTGGAAACACCATATATTTT. Translating it yields CATSETGTGNTIYF.

The chain uses TRBV5-4 and TRBJ2-3, with 7 nucleotides matching TRBD2. Germline-derived CDR1 and CDR2 are SGHNT and YYREEE (reference sequence). The CDR3 is 14 residues long. After removal of 6 bases from V and 3 bases from J, the junction contained 7 bases not matched to a gene. The CDR3 loop is CASNLARETDTQYF. In nucleotides, the CDR3 is TGTGCCAGCAACTTAGCGCGGGAGACAGATACGCAGTATTTT.

The chain is built from TRBV28 and TRBJ1-2; 7 positions match TRBD1. This CDR3 contains 14 residues. In germline, CDR1 is MDHEN, CDR2 SYDVKM. With 6 bases clipped from V and 4 bases from J, the junction kept 8 bases outside the gene matches. For the CDR3, the DNA is TGTGCCAGCAGAAGGGACAGTGGATTCTATGGCTACACCTTC. Amino acid sequence: CASRRDSGFYGYTF.

This clone was seen once. The chain links TRBV3-1 (or the pseudogene TRBV3-2) to TRBJ2-7, with D hard to call. CDR1 and CDR2 from the germline V gene are LGHDT and YNNKEL (reference sequence). V was shortened by 1 base and J by 3 bases, with 4 bases between the two germline ends. This CDR3 has 12 amino acids. In DNA form, the CDR3 reads TGTGCCAGCAGCCAAGGAGTCTACGAGCAGTACTTC. Translating gives CASSQGVYEQYF.

The chain combines TRBV29-1 with TRBJ1-1; TRBD1 is a possible D gene (6 bases). V was trimmed by 3 bases and J by 1 base, leaving 12 bases between them. The germline V gene encodes CDR1 SQVTM and CDR2 ANQGSEA. The CDR3 extends over 14 amino acids. Written as DNA, the CDR3 is TGCAGCGTTGAGCCGGGACACACGAACACTGAAGCTTTCTTT. It specifies CSVEPGHTNTEAFF. Together with reference TRBV29-1 and TRBJ1-1, the CDR3 gives the full variable domain: SAVISQKPSRDICQRGTSLTIQCQVDSQVTMMFWYRQQPGQSLTLIATANQGSEATYESGFVIDKFPISRPNLTFSTLTVSNMSPEDSSIYLCSVEPGHTNTEAFFGQGTRLTVV.

The chain links TRBV15 to TRBJ2-5; 9 bases line up with TRBD1. The CDR3 loop spans 15 amino acids. V was clipped by 0 bases and J by 5 bases; unmatched bases: 4. Germline CDR1 reads LNHNV; CDR2 reads YYDKDF (reference sequence). The CDR3 region is CATSREGGQGETQYF. The CDR3 DNA reads as TGTGCCACCAGCAGAGAGGGGGGACAGGGTGAGACCCAGTACTTC. The full variable domain, rest sourced from reference TRBV15 and TRBJ2-5, is DAMVIQNPRYQVTQFGKPVTLSCSQTLNHNVMYWYQQKSSQAPKLLFHYYDKDFNNEADTPDNFQSRRPNTSFCFLDIRSPGLGDTAMYLCATSREGGQGETQYFGPGTRLLVL.

In this sample, this clone turned up once. The gene calls are TRBV19 and TRBJ1-5; possible D gene TRBD1, 5 bases. V was cut by 3 bases and J by 6 bases, with 15 bases left in between. This CDR3 spans 15 amino acids. Germline assignment: CDR1 LNHDA and CDR2 SQIVND (reference sequence). DNA for the CDR3: TGTGCCAGTAGTATTCAGGGAATAGGTTCTCAGCCCCAGCATTTT. Its protein is CASSIQGIGSQPQHF.

The chain employs TRBV5-6 and TRBJ2-2; D gene ambiguous. The V gene lost 3 bases and the J gene lost 7 bases, with 16 bases spanning the gap. Germline values: CDR1 SGHDT, CDR2 YYEEEE. This CDR3 has 15 amino acids. CDR3 in DNA: TGTGCCAGCAGCTCCCCCCCCCGGGTCAACGGGGAGCTGTTTTTT. Protein product: CASSSPPRVNGELFF.